This T cell receptor beta chain was identified in a study of blood T cell repertoires in COVID-19. Across the study: Sites in the United States, Italy and Spain provided acute and convalescent COVID-19 samples.

The CDR3 is made up of 14 amino acids. V gave up 5 bases and J gave up 8 bases, with 13 bases separating them. Per germline, CDR1 MDHEN and CDR2 SYDVKM. Authors' analysis steps: Estimation of nucleated cell counts was performed using reference gene primer amplification. Here immunoSEQ multiplex PCR was the method, and the copy in TCRdb shows in-frame clones only, minus some. The DNA gave D and trimming, while V, J and clone size come from that table. Of 400,000 to 550,000 clones listed, around nine tenths are singletons. Everyone who took part was roughly 18 to 100 years old, and they came from 24 US areas.

This receptor was obtained from a woman younger than 35 with acute COVID-19. The chain employs TRBV28 and TRBJ1-6; D is possibly TRBD1 (6 bases). Sequenced sample: PBMCs or T cells enriched from blood (not recorded which). CDR3 sequence reads: CASSTTGRDSPLHF. Here the CDR3 DNA reads TGTGCCAGCAGTACGACAGGTCGGGATTCACCCCTCCACTTT.